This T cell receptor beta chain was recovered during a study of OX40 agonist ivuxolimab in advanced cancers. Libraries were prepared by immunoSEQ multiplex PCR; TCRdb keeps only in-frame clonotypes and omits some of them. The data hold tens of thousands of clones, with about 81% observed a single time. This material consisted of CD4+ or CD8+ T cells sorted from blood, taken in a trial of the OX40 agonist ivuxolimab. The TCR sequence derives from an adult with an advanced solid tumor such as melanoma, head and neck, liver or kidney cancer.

CDR3 amino acids: CASTRDSNQPQHF. As DNA, the CDR3 is TGTGCCAGCACTCGGGATAGCAATCAGCCCCAGCATTTT. The V call is TRBV6-6, the J call TRBJ1-5; D unresolved. From germline, CDR1 is MNHNY and CDR2 SVGAGI (reference sequence). V gave up 7 bases and J gave up 0 bases, with 7 bases separating them. This CDR3 spans 13 amino acids.